This T cell receptor beta chain was sequenced for a study of T cells in localized non-small cell lung cancer. Findings and limits, study-wide: Uninvolved adjacent lung showed higher T cell clonality than tumor. Prolonged overall survival went with higher T cell density in the blood. Sequencing covered just one tumor region, so heterogeneity cannot be ruled out.

The table came from immunoSEQ multiplex PCR; TCRdb's copy has only in-frame clones and leaves some out. The sample carries approximately 31,000 clones, around 90% recorded once. CDR1 is LNHDA and CDR2 is SQIVND in the germline V gene (reference sequence). J was trimmed by 0 bases and V by 5 bases; bases with no gene match: 7. CDR3 length: 16 residues. On this clone itself: Its matching antigen is unknown.

The input for sequencing was peripheral blood, taken before any cancer treatment. The clonotype originates from a female donor over 55 with stage I lung adenocarcinoma. The chain carries TRBV19 and TRBJ1-5, with 7 nucleotides matching TRBD1. The CDR3 is CASSSYRGHSNQPQHF. CDR3 coding DNA: TGTGCCAGTAGTTCCTACAGGGGACATAGCAATCAGCCCCAGCATTTT. The full variable domain, rest sourced from reference TRBV19 and TRBJ1-5, is DGGITQSPKYLFRKEGQNVTLSCEQNLNHDAMYWYRQDPGQGLRLIYYSQIVNDFQKGDIAEGYSVSREKKESFPLTVTSAQKNPTAFYLCASSSYRGHSNQPQHFGDGTRLSIL.